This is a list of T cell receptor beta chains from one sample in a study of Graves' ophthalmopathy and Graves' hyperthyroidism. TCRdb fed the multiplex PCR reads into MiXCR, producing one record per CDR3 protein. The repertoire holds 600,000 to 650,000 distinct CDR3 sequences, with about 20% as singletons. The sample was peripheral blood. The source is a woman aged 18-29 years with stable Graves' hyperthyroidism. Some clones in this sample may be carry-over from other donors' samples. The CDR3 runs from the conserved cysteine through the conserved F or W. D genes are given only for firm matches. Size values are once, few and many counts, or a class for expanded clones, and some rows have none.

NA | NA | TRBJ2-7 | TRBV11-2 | TGTGCCAGCACCCTGGGGGCCCGGTATTACGAGCAGTACTTC | CASTLGARYYEQYF
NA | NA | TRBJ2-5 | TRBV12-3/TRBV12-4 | TGTGCCAGCAGTTTAACTGGTAGCGTTAAGGGAGAGACCCAGTACTTC | CASSLTGSVKGETQYF
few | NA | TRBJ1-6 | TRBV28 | TGTGCCAGCAGACTACGGGCGAGTTCACCCCTCCACTTT | CASRLRASSPLHF
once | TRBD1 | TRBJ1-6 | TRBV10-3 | TGTGCCATCAGTGAGTCCTCGACAGGGTATAATTCACCCCTCCACTTT | CAISESSTGYNSPLHF
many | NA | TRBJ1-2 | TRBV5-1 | TGCGCCAGCAGCTTGGTCTTCTCAAGAAACAACTATGGCTACACCTTC | CASSLVFSRNNYGYTF
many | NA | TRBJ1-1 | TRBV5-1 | TGCGCCAGCAGCTTACCAGGGGTGCTGAACACTGAAGCTTTCTTT | CASSLPGVLNTEAFF
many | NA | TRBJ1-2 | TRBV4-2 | TGTGCCAGCAGCCACCGATGGGATGGCTACACCTTC | CASSHRWDGYTF
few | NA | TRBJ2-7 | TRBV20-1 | TGCAGTGCTAGAGATTTTGGTAGAGGGGACGAGCAGTACTTC | CSARDFGRGDEQYF
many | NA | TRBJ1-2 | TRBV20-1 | TGCAGTGCGGAGACAGTGGCAGAAAATGGCTACACCTTC | CSAETVAENGYTF
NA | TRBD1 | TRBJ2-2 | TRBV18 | TGTGCCAGCTCACCCAGGGACAGCACCGGGGAGCTGTTTTTT | CASSPRDSTGELFF
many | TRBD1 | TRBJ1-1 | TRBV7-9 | TGTGCCAGCAGCTTAGCAACGACAGGGGTAGCTTTCTTT | CASSLATTGVAFF
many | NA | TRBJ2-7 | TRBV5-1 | TGCGCCAGCAGCCGCGGCCCCGCCGGTTACGAGCAGTACTTC | CASSRGPAGYEQYF
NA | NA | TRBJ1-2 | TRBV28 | TGTGCCAGCACGGGGAGGGATTCCTATGGCTACACCTTC | CASTGRDSYGYTF
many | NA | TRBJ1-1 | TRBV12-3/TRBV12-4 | TGTGCCAGCAGCGTTGGGAACACTGAAGCTTTCTTT | CASSVGNTEAFF
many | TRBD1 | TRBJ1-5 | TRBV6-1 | TGTGCCAGCAGCTTGGACAGGAGGAGCAATCAGCCCCAGCATTTT | CASSLDRRSNQPQHF
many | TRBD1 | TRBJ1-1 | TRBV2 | TGTGCCAGGGGCAGGGGGAGGACTGAAGCTTTCTTT | CARGRGRTEAFF
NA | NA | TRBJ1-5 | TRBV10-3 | TGTGCCATCAGACCCGGGGACAGCAATCAGCCCCAGCATTTT | CAIRPGDSNQPQHF
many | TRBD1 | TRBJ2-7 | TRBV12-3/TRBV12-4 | TGTGCCAGCAGCCCCCCAGGGGGATCCTACGAGCAGTACTTC | CASSPPGGSYEQYF
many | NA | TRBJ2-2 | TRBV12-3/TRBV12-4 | TGTGCCAGCCAACGTGTTCCCGGGGAGCTGTTTTTT | CASQRVPGELFF
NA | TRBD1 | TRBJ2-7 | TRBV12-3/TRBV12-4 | TGTGCCAGCAGTTTACCACCCGGGACAGGGTATGGATACGAGCAGTACTTC | CASSLPPGTGYGYEQYF
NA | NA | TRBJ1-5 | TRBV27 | TGTGCCAGCAGTCCCGCCCTTTATAGCAATCAGCCCCAGCATTTT | CASSPALYSNQPQHF
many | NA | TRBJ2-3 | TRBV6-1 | TGTGCCAGCACTCCGGCCGGGACAGATACGCAGTATTTT | CASTPAGTDTQYF
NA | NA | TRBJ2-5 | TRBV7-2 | TGTGCCAGCAGCCCCATGGGACCGTACCAAGAGACCCAGTACTTC | CASSPMGPYQETQYF
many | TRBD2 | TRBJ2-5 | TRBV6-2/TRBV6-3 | TGTGCCAGCAGCGGACTAGCGGGGGATCGGACCCAGTACTTC | CASSGLAGDRTQYF
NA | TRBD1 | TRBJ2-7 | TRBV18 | TGTGCCAGCTCCGGGACAGCCGGGTCCTACGAGCAGTACTTC | CASSGTAGSYEQYF
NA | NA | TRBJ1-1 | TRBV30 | TGTGCCTGGAGTGTACTAGGGGAGGGAGCTTTCTTT | CAWSVLGEGAFF
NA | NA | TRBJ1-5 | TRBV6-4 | TGTGCCAGCAGTCCATCGACAGCCCGTATAATCCAGCCCCAGCATTTT | CASSPSTARIIQPQHF
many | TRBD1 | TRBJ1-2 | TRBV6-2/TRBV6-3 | TGTGCCAGCAGTTTCACGACAGGGGGATATGGCTACACCTTC | CASSFTTGGYGYTF
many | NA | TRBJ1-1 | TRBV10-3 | TGTGCCGTCGGGGGGGAGAGGAACACTGAAGCTTTCTTT | CAVGGERNTEAFF
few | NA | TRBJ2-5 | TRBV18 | TGTGCCAGCTCACCACCGACGGGAATCCAAGAGACCCAGTACTTC | CASSPPTGIQETQYF
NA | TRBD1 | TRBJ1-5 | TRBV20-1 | TGCAGTGCTAGCCTAACAGGGGTTGGAAATCAGCCCCAGCATTTT | CSASLTGVGNQPQHF
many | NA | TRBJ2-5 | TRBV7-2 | TGTGCCAGCAGCTTGGGCGTTAGGGAGGAGACCCAGTACTTC | CASSLGVREETQYF
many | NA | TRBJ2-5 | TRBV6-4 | TGTGCCAGCAGTTTATACATAGAGACCCAGTACTTC | CASSLYIETQYF
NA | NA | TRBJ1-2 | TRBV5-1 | TGCGCCAGCAGCTTGGAAGGGGGACGGAAGAACTATGGCTACACCTTC | CASSLEGGRKNYGYTF
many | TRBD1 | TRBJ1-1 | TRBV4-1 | TGCGCCAGCAGCCATCTCGGACAGGGGAACACTGAAGCTTTCTTT | CASSHLGQGNTEAFF
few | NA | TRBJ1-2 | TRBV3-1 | TGTGCCAGCAGCCAAGAGCATGGGGGTGGCTACACCTTC | CASSQEHGGGYTF
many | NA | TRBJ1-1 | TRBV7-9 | TGTGCCAGCTTCTCCCCCCTTGACACTGAAGCTTTCTTT | CASFSPLDTEAFF
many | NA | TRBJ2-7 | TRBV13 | TGTGCCAGCAGGGACAGACGGCAAGGCGAGCAGTACTTC | CASRDRRQGEQYF
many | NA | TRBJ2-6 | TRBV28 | TGTGCCAGCTGCGACAGGCCGGGGGGGGCCAACGTCCTGACTTTC | CASCDRPGGANVLTF
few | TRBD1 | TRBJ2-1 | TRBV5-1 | TGCGCCAGCAGCTGGACGACAGGGCTCTCCTACAATGAGCAGTTCTTC | CASSWTTGLSYNEQFF
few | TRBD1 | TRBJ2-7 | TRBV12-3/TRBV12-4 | TGTGCCAGCAGTCCAGGGACAGATGTACCCTACGAGCAGTACTTC | CASSPGTDVPYEQYF
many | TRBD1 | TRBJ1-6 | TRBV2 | TGTGCCAGCAGTGTCCGACAGGGAAAAAATTCACCCCTCCACTTT | CASSVRQGKNSPLHF
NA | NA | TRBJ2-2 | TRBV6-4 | TGTGCCAGCAGTGACTCCGGACAGAACACCGGGGAGCTGTTTTTT | CASSDSGQNTGELFF
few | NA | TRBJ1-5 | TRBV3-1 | TGTGCCAGCAGCCAAGGGGACGTTCAGCCCCAGCATTTT | CASSQGDVQPQHF
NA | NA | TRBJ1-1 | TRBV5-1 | TGCGCCAGCAGCTTGGGGGGGGGAAGTTCGAAGGACACTGAAGCTTTCTTT | CASSLGGGSSKDTEAFF
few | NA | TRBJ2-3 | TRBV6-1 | TGTGCCAGCAGTAGGGACGGCTTCACAGATACGCAGTATTTT | CASSRDGFTDTQYF